These 28 T cell receptor beta chains came from one sample sequenced in a study of cytomegalovirus exposure and HLA in healthy donors. The PCR had 60 Vbeta and 13 Jbeta primers. Measured with immunoSEQ multiplex PCR; TCRdb has only the in-frame clones, and not every one. The table shows some 150,000 clones, with nearly 80% occurring only once. Sequencing was carried out using PBMCs. These receptors all stem from a middle-aged man in good health and CMV-seropositive.

V gene TRBV5-4 combines with J gene TRBJ2-1; TRBD2 aligns across 9 bases. With V trimmed by 5 bases and J by 0 bases, 15 bases remained unmatched. Germline CDR1 and CDR2: SGHNT and YYREEE (reference sequence). There are 19 residues in the CDR3. The CDR3 reads CASRPSASGKAPSYNEQFF. CDR3 DNA sequence: TGTGCCAGCAGACCGAGCGCTAGCGGGAAGGCCCCCTCCTACAATGAGCAGTTCTTC.

This clone was seen a few times. This chain uses TRBV6-1 with TRBJ1-5; D is possibly TRBD1 (6 bases). The V gene lost 5 bases and the J gene lost 3 bases, with 8 bases spanning the gap. Germline V lookup: CDR1 MNHNS, CDR2 SASEGT. There are 13 residues in the CDR3. The CDR3 loop reads CASSPGHNQPQHF. In DNA, the CDR3 is TGTGCCAGCAGTCCGGGACACAATCAGCCCCAGCATTTT.

Ten or more counts support this clone. V gene TRBV4-3 combines with J gene TRBJ2-3, with 9 bases matching TRBD2. The CDR3 loop spans 17 amino acids. Unmatched junction bases numbered 11, after V lost 0 bases and J lost 7 bases. Germline-derived CDR1 and CDR2 are LGHNA and YSLEER. CDR3 residues: CASSQDALLAGRYTQYF. The CDR3, as DNA: TGCGCCAGCAGCCAAGATGCCCTCCTAGCGGGACGCTATACGCAGTATTTT.

The table lists this clone with a count of one. CDR3 protein: CASSLDRASGNTIYF. DNA of the CDR3: TGTGCCAGCAGCCTAGACAGGGCCTCTGGAAACACCATATATTTT. This chain joins TRBV6-5 and TRBJ1-3; TRBD1 aligns across 7 bases. Germline V gives CDR1 MNHEY, CDR2 SVGAGI. V lost 6 bases and J lost 0; bases outside the gene matches: 5. CDR3 length equals 15 residues.

CDR3 protein: CAWGGSVYNEQFF. The CDR3 nucleotides read TGTGCCTGGGGTGGAAGCGTCTACAATGAGCAGTTCTTC. V is TRBV30 and J is TRBJ2-1; no firm D call. Germline CDR1 is GTSNPN and CDR2 is SVGIG (reference sequence). This CDR3 region has 13 residues. Trimming left V 5 bases short and J 3 bases short, with 11 bases between.

The V and J genes are TRBV6-5 and TRBJ1-5; maybe TRBD1 (5 bases). Germline V gene sequence: CDR1 MNHEY, CDR2 SVGAGI. Between the trimmed V and J ends, which lost 6 bases and 4 bases, there was a span of 7 bases. The CDR3 length is 12 residues. CDR3 sequence reads: CASRGGNQPQHF. The CDR3 DNA follows: TGTGCCAGCAGGGGGGGAAATCAGCCCCAGCATTTT.

The rearrangement joins TRBV7-6 to TRBJ2-2, with D maybe TRBD2 (5 bases). Germline CDR1 is SGHVS and CDR2 is FNYEAQ. The CDR3 length is 16 residues. Trimming removed 2 bases from V and 2 bases from J, with 12 bases in between. The CDR3 DNA is TGTGCCAGCAGCTTAAACACGGGGTCTAACACCGGGGAGCTGTTTTTT. This encodes CASSLNTGSNTGELFF. The full variable domain, with the rest looked up from reference TRBV7-6 and TRBJ2-2, is GAGVSQSPRYKVTKRGQDVALRCDPISGHVSLYWYRQALGQGPEFLTYFNYEAQQDKSGLPNDRFSAERPEGSISTLTIQRTEQRDSAMYRCASSLNTGSNTGELFFGEGSRLTVL.

The table lists this clone with a few counts. The chain couples TRBV19 to TRBJ1-5, with D unresolved. Germline-derived CDR1 and CDR2 are LNHDA and SQIVND (reference sequence). The CDR3 runs 15 residues. V was trimmed by 3 bases and J by 1 base, leaving 10 bases between them. CDR3 nucleotide sequence: TGTGCCAGTAGTATCGAGAAATGGAGCAATCAGCCCCAGCATTTT. As protein: CASSIEKWSNQPQHF.

This chain connects TRBV11-3 to TRBJ2-1; no clear D. The length of the CDR3 is 13 residues. V lost 1 base and J 4 bases, leaving 5 bases between the germline ends. CDR1 and CDR2 from the germline V gene are SGHNT and YENEEA. Here the CDR3 reads CASSLGLYNEQFF. In DNA, the CDR3 is TGTGCCAGCAGCTTAGGGCTTTACAATGAGCAGTTCTTC.

The V gene is TRBV27, the J gene TRBJ2-7; 7 bases line up with TRBD1. The trim removed 4 bases at V and 3 bases at J, leaving 6 bases unmatched. The CDR3 loop spans 14 amino acids. The germline V gene encodes CDR1 MNHEY and CDR2 SMNVEV (reference sequence). The CDR3 spells CASSYRDRFYEQYF. The CDR3, as DNA: TGTGCCAGCAGTTACCGGGACAGATTCTACGAGCAGTACTTC.

On this clone itself: The junction shows a germline mismatch at one end, possibly a read error. Other DNA sequences in this specimen translate into the identical CDR3. The J gene is TRBJ2-7, the V gene TRBV27; 10 bases map to TRBD2. CDR3 size: 14 residues. Germline CDR1 and CDR2: MNHEY and SMNVEV (reference sequence). The CDR3 DNA reads as TGCGCCAGCAGTGCCGCTAGCGGGAGCCTCGAGCAGTACTTC. Protein sequence: CASSAASGSLEQYF.

This chain connects TRBV30 to TRBJ2-7, with TRBD2 identical over 11 bases. The ends lost 5 bases at V and 6 bases at J; junction bases unmatched: 6. The CDR3 length is 13 residues. CDR1 and CDR2 (germline): GTSNPN, SVGIG (reference sequence). The CDR3 DNA reads TGTGCCTGGGTAGCGGGAGGGCCCGGCGAGCAGTACTTC. This gives the protein CAWVAGGPGEQYF.

The sample holds a few counts of this clone. The rearrangement uses TRBV6-1 and TRBJ1-5; 11 nucleotides agree with TRBD1. Per the germline V gene, CDR1 is MNHNS and CDR2 is SASEGT. V was clipped by 5 bases and J by 7 bases; unmatched bases: 7. The CDR3 extends over 15 amino acids. CDR3 sequence (DNA): TGTGCCAGCAGTCCCGGACAGGGGGCTGTCCAGCCCCAGCATTTT. It codes for CASSPGQGAVQPQHF.

The gene calls are TRBV14 and TRBJ1-2; D is possibly TRBD1 (5 bases). The CDR3 is 13 residues long. Trimming took off 3 bases at V and 2 bases at J, with 7 bases between the two ends. The germline gives CDR1 SGHDN, CDR2 FVKESK. CDR3 sequence: CASSQGLNYGYTF. Here the CDR3 DNA reads TGTGCCAGCAGCCAGGGACTGAACTATGGCTACACCTTC.

The V and J genes are TRBV5-5 and TRBJ2-3; the D is unclear. V lost 0 bases and J lost 4, with 9 bases in between. The CDR3 runs to 14 residues. The germline V gene has CDR1 SGHKS and CDR2 YYEKEE (reference sequence). CDR3 sequence: CASSLGRGADTQYF. The CDR3, as DNA: TGTGCCAGCAGCTTGGGTCGAGGCGCAGATACGCAGTATTTT.

The chain employs TRBV11-3 and TRBJ2-1, with D possibly TRBD2 on 5 matching bases. Germline V lookup: CDR1 SGHNT, CDR2 YENEEA. Trimming cost V 5 bases and J 5 bases, with 13 bases left between them. This CDR3 has 14 residues. The CDR3 protein is CASSTSVGHNEQFF. CDR3 sequence (DNA): TGTGCCAGCAGCACTAGTGTCGGACACAATGAGCAGTTCTTC.

V usage is TRBV5-4 and J usage is TRBJ1-2; 8 bases agree with TRBD1. Looked up from germline, CDR1 is SGHNT and CDR2 is YYREEE (reference sequence). This CDR3 comprises 13 residues. V was pared by 2 bases and J by 6 bases, with 3 bases of the junction left unmatched. The CDR3 reads CASSFGQGNGYTF. As DNA, the CDR3 is TGTGCCAGCAGCTTCGGACAGGGTAATGGCTACACCTTC.

The chain recombines TRBV6-5 with TRBJ2-7; D is ambiguous. This CDR3 is 14 amino acids long. Germline V gene lookup returns CDR1 MNHEY and CDR2 SVGAGI. V shed 1 base and J shed 8 bases, with 15 bases lying between them. The CDR3 protein is CASSYLEGVGQQYF. Here the CDR3 DNA reads TGTGCCAGCAGTTACTTGGAAGGAGTCGGCCAGCAGTACTTC.

V usage is TRBV7-3 and J usage is TRBJ2-5; the match to TRBD1 covers 9 bases. This CDR3 contains 15 residues. CDR1 is SGHTA, CDR2 FQGTGA, per germline. J lost 4 bases, V lost 4 bases, and 7 bases had no gene match. Here the CDR3 DNA reads TGTGCCAGCAGCTCGGGACAGGGTAATGGAGAGACCCAGTACTTC. Its protein is CASSSGQGNGETQYF.

The chain links TRBV27 to TRBJ2-1; TRBD2 aligns across 9 bases. Per germline, CDR1 MNHEY and CDR2 SMNVEV (reference sequence). The V gene end was trimmed by 6 bases and the J gene end by 2 bases; junction bases not matched to a gene: 20. The CDR3 runs 20 residues. DNA of the CDR3: TGTGCCAGCAGCCGGGAGGGGGTTACCGGGACTAGCCTCACCTACAATGAGCAGTTCTTC. Translated, it gives CASSREGVTGTSLTYNEQFF.

The J gene is TRBJ1-1, the V gene TRBV28; no reliable D call. CDR1 is MDHEN and CDR2 is SYDVKM in the germline V gene. V was pared by 6 bases and J by 5 bases, with 13 bases between. There are 13 residues in the CDR3. This CDR3 reads CASRHYRGTEAFF. The DNA for the CDR3 is TGTGCCAGCAGGCACTATCGAGGGACTGAAGCTTTCTTT.

The V and J genes are TRBV5-6 and TRBJ2-1; a possible D gene is TRBD1 (6 bases). V lost 0 bases, J lost 7 bases, and 11 bases lay in between. Germline values: CDR1 SGHDT, CDR2 YYEEEE. The length of the CDR3 is 14 residues. CDR3 DNA: TGTGCCAGCAGCTTGGAGGGGGTCATGAATGAGCAGTTCTTC. Translation: CASSLEGVMNEQFF.

The chain employs TRBV6-5 and TRBJ1-2; weak D call: TRBD1 (5 bases). There are 14 residues in the CDR3. The germline V gene encodes CDR1 MNHEY and CDR2 SVGAGI. Trimming removed 0 bases at V and 3 bases at J, with 8 bases between. CDR3 in amino acids: CASSYSTRDYGYTF. CDR3 coding DNA: TGTGCCAGCAGTTACTCGACCAGGGACTATGGCTACACCTTC.

Regarding this clone: One end of the junction does not line up with germline, which may come from a read error. The V call is TRBV5-1, the J call TRBJ2-4, with D possibly TRBD1 on 6 matching bases. The germline CDR1 and CDR2 sequences are SGHRS and YFSETQ. CDR3 length: 14 residues. This CDR3 is CASSLNPRGWGYVF. Here the CDR3 DNA reads TGCGCCAGCAGCTTGAACCCCAGGGGTTGGGGGTACGTCTTC.

The V gene is TRBV5-6, the J gene TRBJ1-2, with 7 bases lining up with TRBD1. The ends lost 1 base at V and 8 bases at J; junction bases unmatched: 11. The CDR3 extends over 15 amino acids. Germline lookup yields CDR1 SGHDT and CDR2 YYEEEE. CDR3 bases: TGTGCCAGCAGCTTGTTTGACAGGGAAACTTGGGGCTACACCTTC. Translating gives CASSLFDRETWGYTF.

The chain employs TRBV5-1 and TRBJ2-2, with D perhaps matching TRBD1 (7 bases). The germline V and J ends were trimmed by 4 bases and 4 bases, with 14 bases remaining between them. Looked up from germline, CDR1 is SGHRS and CDR2 is YFSETQ. The CDR3 has 15 residues. CDR3 loop: CASSRRDSTTGELFF. The CDR3, as DNA: TGCGCCAGCAGCAGGAGGGACAGTACCACCGGGGAGCTGTTTTTT. Full variable domain (outside the CDR3, taken from reference TRBV5-1 and TRBJ2-2): KAGVTQTPRYLIKTRGQQVTLSCSPISGHRSVSWYQQTPGQGLQFLFEYFSETQRNKGNFPGRFSGRQFSNSRSEMNVSTLELGDSALYLCASSRRDSTTGELFFGEGSRLTVL.

In this sample, this clone turned up a few times. The chain couples TRBV28 to TRBJ2-1; 11 nucleotides agree with TRBD2. The CDR3 runs to 17 residues. The germline gives CDR1 MDHEN, CDR2 SYDVKM. J gave up 5 bases and V 1 base, and 7 bases lay outside the gene matches. This CDR3 is CASSLSPTSGRDNEQFF. DNA for the CDR3: TGTGCCAGCAGTTTATCCCCCACTAGCGGGAGAGACAATGAGCAGTTCTTC.

The genes are TRBV28 and TRBJ1-2; 7 nucleotides line up with TRBD1. Per the germline V gene, CDR1 is MDHEN and CDR2 is SYDVKM. V was pared by 5 bases and J by 3 bases, with 12 bases of the junction left unmatched. This CDR3 is built from 16 residues. Written as DNA, the CDR3 is TGTGCCAGCAGTACCTCGGGACAGCCCAGCGACTATGGCTACACCTTC. Protein: CASSTSGQPSDYGYTF.